A selection of T cell receptor beta chains follows, all from one sample in a study of shared clonotypes between healthy human individuals. Data came from immunoSEQ multiplex PCR; TCRdb stores just in-frame clones and leaves some out. Of just over 95,000 clones in the sample, roughly two thirds were seen once. Sequencing was done on a sample of memory CD8+ T cells sorted from blood. The source of these receptors is a man younger than 40 in good health. Both conserved end residues are part of each CDR3. The order of the fields is D gene, clone size, J gene, V gene, CDR3 DNA, CDR3 protein. D genes are given only for firm matches. Clone size is given for some rows only: seen once, a few or many times, or a class if the clone is expanded.

>TRBD2|-|TRBJ2-1|TRBV6-5
TGTGCCAGCAGTTACGGGACTAGCGGGTTCGATGAGCAGTTCTTC
CASSYGTSGFDEQFF
>-|many|TRBJ2-7|TRBV29-1
TGCAGCGTTGTGGGCCTGCTAGAGAACGAGCAGTACTTC
CSVVGLLENEQYF
>-|-|TRBJ2-2|TRBV7-7
TGTGCTAGCGGAGGCGGGACGAACACCGGGGAGCTGTTTTTT
CASGGGTNTGELFF
>-|-|TRBJ2-2|TRBV7-9
TGTGCCAGCAGCTTAGTGGGCAGGGTTACCGGGGAGCTGTTTTTT
CASSLVGRVTGELFF
>-|-|TRBJ2-7|TRBV25-1
TGTGCCAGCAGTGAACCGACCACGGAGGGGAGCTCCTACGAGCAGTACTTC
CASSEPTTEGSSYEQYF
>-|-|TRBJ1-1|TRBV5-8
TGTGCCAGCAGCTTGTTGTCAGGGACCCCTTGGGGGAGCGCCATGCTTGAAGCTTTCTTT
CASSLLSGTPWGSAMLEAFF
>-|-|TRBJ1-2|TRBV29-1
TGCAGCGTTGAGACGGACTATGGCTACACCTTC
CSVETDYGYTF
>-|-|TRBJ2-5|TRBV7-2
TGTGCCAGCAGCCAGGGGCAAGAGACCCAGTACTTC
CASSQGQETQYF
>-|-|TRBJ2-3|TRBV21-1
TGTGCCAGCAGCCCCTCACTAGTAGTCTGGCGGCGATCTAGCACAGATACGCAGTATTTT
CASSPSLVVWRRSSTDTQYF
>TRBD1|-|TRBJ2-1|TRBV5-8
TGTGCCAGCAGCTACGGACAGGGGGTTTTCGATGAGCAGTTCTTC
CASSYGQGVFDEQFF
>-|-|TRBJ2-2|TRBV5-1
TGCGCCAGCCTCCGAGTGAACACCGGGGAGCTGTTTTTT
CASLRVNTGELFF
>-|few|TRBJ2-3|TRBV11-2
TGTGCCAGCAGCTTAGGGGGAGACAAACAGTATTTT
CASSLGGDKQYF
>-|-|TRBJ1-3|TRBV5-1
TGCGCCAGCAGCCTGGACAGTCCAGACGGAAACACCATATATTTT
CASSLDSPDGNTIYF
>-|-|TRBJ2-1|TRBV4-2
TGTGCCAGCTGCTCCCTGATAGGGAACAATGAGCAGTTCTTC
CASCSLIGNNEQFF
>TRBD1|-|TRBJ2-5|TRBV7-8
TGTGCCAGCAGCTTAGACCGGACAGGGAACCAAGAGACCCAGTACTTC
CASSLDRTGNQETQYF
>TRBD1|-|TRBJ2-2|TRBV19
TGTGCCAGTATGCAGGGGGCGCACGGGGAGCTGTTTTTT
CASMQGAHGELFF
>-|-|TRBJ2-7|TRBV27
TGTGCCAGCAGTTTAAAGCGGGCCACGTCCTACGAGCAGTACTTC
CASSLKRATSYEQYF
>-|few|TRBJ1-2|TRBV18
TGTGCCAGCTCACCATTATTCGAGGGCCAGGCTAACTATGGCTACACCTTC
CASSPLFEGQANYGYTF
>-|few|TRBJ2-7|TRBV5-5
TGTGCCAGCAGCCCCACCTCGCGGGGCGCCTACGAGCAGTACTTC
CASSPTSRGAYEQYF
>TRBD2|-|TRBJ2-5|TRBV11-2
TGTGCCAGCAGCGCCCATACTAGCGAGAGGTACCAAGAGACCCAGTACTTC
CASSAHTSERYQETQYF
>-|-|TRBJ2-2|TRBV30
TGTGCCTGGAGCCCCGGGACAACGAACACCGGGGAGCTGTTTTTT
CAWSPGTTNTGELFF
>-|-|TRBJ1-1|TRBV5-1
TGCGCCAGCAGCGCTTTGCTCGGGGGGACAATGAACACTGAAGCTTTCTTT
CASSALLGGTMNTEAFF
>-|-|TRBJ2-7|TRBV14
TGTGCCAGCACGATCGGTCCGGGTTCCTACTACGAGCAGTACTTC
CASTIGPGSYYEQYF
>-|-|TRBJ2-7|TRBV4-3
TGCGCCAGCAGCCAAGATTGGTGGGTTTACGAGCAGTACTTC
CASSQDWWVYEQYF
>TRBD2|-|TRBJ2-1|TRBV28
TGTGCCAGCAGTTGGGGGCCTAGCGGGAGCAATGAGCAGTTCTTC
CASSWGPSGSNEQFF
>TRBD1|-|TRBJ1-5|TRBV27
TGTGCCAGCAGTTTGGACAGGGGGGGAGGTCAGCCCCAGCATTTT
CASSLDRGGGQPQHF
>-|once|TRBJ2-3|TRBV9
TGTGCCAGCAGCGTCGGTACCGGGGGCACAGATACGCAGTATTTT
CASSVGTGGTDTQYF
>-|many|TRBJ2-2|TRBV6-6
TGTGCCAGCAGTTATGTCACCGGGGAGCTGTTTTTT
CASSYVTGELFF
>-|-|TRBJ1-1|TRBV19
TGTGCCAGTAGCCCAGGGTGGGTCACTGAAGCTTTCTTT
CASSPGWVTEAFF
>-|-|TRBJ2-3|TRBV28
TGTGCCAGCAGTCTGGCAGGGGCAGATACGCAGTATTTT
CASSLAGADTQYF
>-|-|TRBJ2-7|TRBV7-9
TGTGCCAGCAGCCCCGACGGACACCTCGCCTACGAGCAGTACTTC
CASSPDGHLAYEQYF
>-|-|TRBJ2-7|TRBV6-1
TGTGCCAGCAGTGAAGGTTCCGATGGGCCTTACGAGCAGTACTTC
CASSEGSDGPYEQYF
>TRBD1|many|TRBJ1-1|TRBV15
TGTGCCACCAGCCCCAAGACAGGGGATTTGAACACTGAAGCTTTCTTT
CATSPKTGDLNTEAFF
>-|-|TRBJ2-3|TRBV5-4
TGTGCCAGTGGTGGGAGCACAGATACGCAGTATTTT
CASGGSTDTQYF